Below are 5 T cell receptor beta chains sequenced from a single sample in a study of OX40 agonist ivuxolimab in advanced cancers. Produced via immunoSEQ multiplex PCR; TCRdb's table is partial and in-frame only. The top ten hold 1% of the sample, which has over 100,000 clones, about 93% seen once. The source material was CD4+ or CD8+ T cells sorted from blood, sampled in a trial of the OX40 agonist ivuxolimab. Receptor source: an adult with an advanced solid tumor such as melanoma, head and neck, liver or kidney cancer.

The chain has TRBV2 and TRBJ2-2; 9 positions match TRBD1. CDR1 and CDR2 from the germline V gene are SNHLY and FYNNEI. The CDR3 is 15 residues long. The V and J ends lost 7 bases and 6 bases, in that order; junction bases with no gene match: 9. CDR3 loop: CASTQGAVTAGELFF. The CDR3, as DNA: TGTGCCAGCACACAGGGGGCAGTCACGGCCGGGGAGCTGTTTTTT.

The chain uses TRBV12-1 and TRBJ2-7; the D call of TRBD2 is as the table states it, not checked on the DNA. TRBV12-1 is a pseudogene locus. There are 14 residues in the CDR3. For the CDR3, the DNA is TGTGCCAGCAGCTTGCGCTTTAAGTCCTACGAGCAGTACTTC. It is translated as CASSLRFKSYEQYF.

This chain joins TRBV4-3 and TRBJ2-1; 11 bases are a match to TRBD2. The CDR3 sequence is 18 residues long. Trimming took 1 base from V and 4 from J; bases not matched to a gene: 9. Germline CDR1 is LGHNA and CDR2 is YSLEER. The CDR3 coding sequence is TGCGCCAGCAGCCAAGTTGGGTTAGCGGGAGGGTCTTACAATGAGCAGTTCTTC. As protein: CASSQVGLAGGSYNEQFF.

The rearrangement links TRBV11-2 to TRBJ1-4, with TRBD1 as a possible D gene (5 bases). The germline gives CDR1 SGHAT, CDR2 FQNNGV. With 5 bases removed from V and 1 base from J, the gap between germline ends came to 11 bases. The CDR3 is 15 residues long. Here the CDR3 DNA reads TGTGCCAGCAGCATCCGACAGATAACTAATGAAAAACTGTTTTTT. Encoded protein: CASSIRQITNEKLFF.

The chain uses TRBV7-3 and TRBJ1-1, with TRBD1 as a possible D gene (5 bases). The CDR3 extends over 14 amino acids. Trimming shortened V by 5 bases and J by 0 bases, and 10 bases separated the two germline ends. Germline values: CDR1 SGHTA, CDR2 FQGTGA. The CDR3 DNA sequence: TGTGCCAGCAGCCGAGGGACCGTGAACACTGAAGCTTTCTTT. Translation: CASSRGTVNTEAFF.